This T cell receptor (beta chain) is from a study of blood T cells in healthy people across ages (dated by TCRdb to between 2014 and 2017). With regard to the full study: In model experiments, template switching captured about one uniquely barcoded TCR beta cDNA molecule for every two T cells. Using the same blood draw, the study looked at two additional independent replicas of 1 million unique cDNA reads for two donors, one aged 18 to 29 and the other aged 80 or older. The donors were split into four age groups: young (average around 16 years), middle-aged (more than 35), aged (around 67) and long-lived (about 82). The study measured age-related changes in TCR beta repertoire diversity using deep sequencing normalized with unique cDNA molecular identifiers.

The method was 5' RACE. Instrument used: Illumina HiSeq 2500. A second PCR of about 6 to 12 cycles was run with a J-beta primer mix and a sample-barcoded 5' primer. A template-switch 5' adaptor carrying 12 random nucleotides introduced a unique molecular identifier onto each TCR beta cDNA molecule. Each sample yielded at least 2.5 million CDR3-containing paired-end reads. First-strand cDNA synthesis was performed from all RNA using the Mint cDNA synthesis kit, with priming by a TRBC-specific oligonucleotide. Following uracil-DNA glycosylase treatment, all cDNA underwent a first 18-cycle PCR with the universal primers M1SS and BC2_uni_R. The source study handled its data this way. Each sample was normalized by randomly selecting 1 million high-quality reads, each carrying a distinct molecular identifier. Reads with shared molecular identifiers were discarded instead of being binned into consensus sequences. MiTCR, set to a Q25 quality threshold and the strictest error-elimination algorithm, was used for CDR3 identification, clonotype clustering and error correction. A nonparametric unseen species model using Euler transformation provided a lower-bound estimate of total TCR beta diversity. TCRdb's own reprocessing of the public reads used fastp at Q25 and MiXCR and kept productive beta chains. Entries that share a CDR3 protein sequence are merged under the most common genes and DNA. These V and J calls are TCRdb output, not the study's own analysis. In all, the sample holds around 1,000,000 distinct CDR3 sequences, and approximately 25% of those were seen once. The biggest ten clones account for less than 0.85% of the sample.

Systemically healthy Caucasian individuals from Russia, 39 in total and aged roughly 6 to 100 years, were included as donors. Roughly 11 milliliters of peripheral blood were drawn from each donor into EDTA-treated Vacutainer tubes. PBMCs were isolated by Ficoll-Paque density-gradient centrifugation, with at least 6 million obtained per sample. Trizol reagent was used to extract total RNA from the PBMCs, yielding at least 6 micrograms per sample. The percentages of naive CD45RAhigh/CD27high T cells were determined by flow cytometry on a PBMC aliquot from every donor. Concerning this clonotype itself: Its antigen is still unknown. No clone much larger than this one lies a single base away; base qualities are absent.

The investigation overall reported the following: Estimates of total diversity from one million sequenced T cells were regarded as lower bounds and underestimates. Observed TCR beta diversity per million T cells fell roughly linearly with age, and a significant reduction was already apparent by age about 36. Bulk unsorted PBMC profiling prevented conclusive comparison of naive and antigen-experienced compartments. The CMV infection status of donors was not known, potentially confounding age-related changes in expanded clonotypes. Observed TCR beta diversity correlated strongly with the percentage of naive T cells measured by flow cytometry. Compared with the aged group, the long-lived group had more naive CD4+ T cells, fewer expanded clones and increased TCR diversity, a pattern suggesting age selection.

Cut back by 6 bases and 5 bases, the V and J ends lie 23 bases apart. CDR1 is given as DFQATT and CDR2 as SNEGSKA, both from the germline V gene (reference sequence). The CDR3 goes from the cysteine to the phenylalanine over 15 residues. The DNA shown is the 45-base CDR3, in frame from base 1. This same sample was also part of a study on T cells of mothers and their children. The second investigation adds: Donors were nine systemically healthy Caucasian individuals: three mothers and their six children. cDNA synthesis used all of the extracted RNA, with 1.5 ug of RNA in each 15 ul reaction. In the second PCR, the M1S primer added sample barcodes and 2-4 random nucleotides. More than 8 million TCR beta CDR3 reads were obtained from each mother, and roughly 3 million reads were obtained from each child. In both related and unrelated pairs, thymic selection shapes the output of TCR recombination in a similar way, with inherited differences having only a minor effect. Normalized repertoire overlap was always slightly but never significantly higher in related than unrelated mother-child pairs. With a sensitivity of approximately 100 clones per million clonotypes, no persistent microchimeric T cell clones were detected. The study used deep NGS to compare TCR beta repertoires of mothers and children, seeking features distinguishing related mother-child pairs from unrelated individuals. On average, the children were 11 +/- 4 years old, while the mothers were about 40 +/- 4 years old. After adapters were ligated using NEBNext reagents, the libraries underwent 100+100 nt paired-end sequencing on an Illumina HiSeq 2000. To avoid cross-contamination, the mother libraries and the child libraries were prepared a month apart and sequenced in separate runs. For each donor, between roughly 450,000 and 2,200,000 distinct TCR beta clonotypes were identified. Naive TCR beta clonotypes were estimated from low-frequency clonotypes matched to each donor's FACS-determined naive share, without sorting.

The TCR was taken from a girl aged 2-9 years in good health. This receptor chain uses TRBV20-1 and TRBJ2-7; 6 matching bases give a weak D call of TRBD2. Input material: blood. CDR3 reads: CSALGLQGPRDEQYF. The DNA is TGCAGTGCGTTGGGACTCCAAGGCCCCAGGGACGAGCAGTACTTC.